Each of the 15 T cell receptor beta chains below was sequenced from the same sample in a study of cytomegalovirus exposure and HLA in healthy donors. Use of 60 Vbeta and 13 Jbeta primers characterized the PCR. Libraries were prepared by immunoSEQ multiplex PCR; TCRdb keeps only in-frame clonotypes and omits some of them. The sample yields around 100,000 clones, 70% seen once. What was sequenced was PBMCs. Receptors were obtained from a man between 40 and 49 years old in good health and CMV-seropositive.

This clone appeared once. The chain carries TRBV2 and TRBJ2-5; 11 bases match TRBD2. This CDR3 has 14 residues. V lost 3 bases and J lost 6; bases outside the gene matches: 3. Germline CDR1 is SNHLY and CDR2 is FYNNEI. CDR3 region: CASSDSSGRKTQYF. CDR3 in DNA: TGTGCCAGCAGTGATTCTAGCGGGAGGAAGACCCAGTACTTC.

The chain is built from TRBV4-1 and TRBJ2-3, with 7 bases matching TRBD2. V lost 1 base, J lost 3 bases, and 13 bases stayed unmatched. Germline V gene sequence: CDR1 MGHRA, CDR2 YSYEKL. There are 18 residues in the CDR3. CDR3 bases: TGCGCCAGCAGCCAAGTTGACCTGGGAGGGATTGGGACAGATACGCAGTATTTT. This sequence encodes CASSQVDLGGIGTDTQYF.

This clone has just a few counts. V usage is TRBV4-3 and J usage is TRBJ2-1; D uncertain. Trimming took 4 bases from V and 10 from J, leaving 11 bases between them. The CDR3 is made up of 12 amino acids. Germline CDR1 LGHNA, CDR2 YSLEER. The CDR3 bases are TGCGCCAGCAGCCTCGGTAGCCGCGAGCAGTTCTTC. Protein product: CASSLGSREQFF.

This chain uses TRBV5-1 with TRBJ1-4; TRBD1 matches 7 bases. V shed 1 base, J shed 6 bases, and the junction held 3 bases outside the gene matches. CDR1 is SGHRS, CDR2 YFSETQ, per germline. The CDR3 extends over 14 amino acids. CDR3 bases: TGCGCCAGCAGCTTGAACAGGGGTGATGAAAAACTGTTTTTT. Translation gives CASSLNRGDEKLFF.

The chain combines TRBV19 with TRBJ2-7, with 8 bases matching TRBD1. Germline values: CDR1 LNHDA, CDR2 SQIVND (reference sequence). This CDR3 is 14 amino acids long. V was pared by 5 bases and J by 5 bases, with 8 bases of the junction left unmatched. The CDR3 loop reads CASSDLDRGHEQYF. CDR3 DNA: TGTGCCAGTAGTGATTTAGACAGGGGCCACGAGCAGTACTTC. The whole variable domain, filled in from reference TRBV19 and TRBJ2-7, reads DGGITQSPKYLFRKEGQNVTLSCEQNLNHDAMYWYRQDPGQGLRLIYYSQIVNDFQKGDIAEGYSVSREKKESFPLTVTSAQKNPTAFYLCASSDLDRGHEQYFGPGTRLTVT.

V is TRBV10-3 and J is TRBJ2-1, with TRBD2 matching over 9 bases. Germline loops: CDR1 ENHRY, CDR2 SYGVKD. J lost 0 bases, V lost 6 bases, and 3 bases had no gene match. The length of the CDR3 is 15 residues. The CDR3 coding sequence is TGTGCCATCAGAGATAGCGGGAGCTCCTACAATGAGCAGTTCTTC. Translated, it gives CAIRDSGSSYNEQFF.

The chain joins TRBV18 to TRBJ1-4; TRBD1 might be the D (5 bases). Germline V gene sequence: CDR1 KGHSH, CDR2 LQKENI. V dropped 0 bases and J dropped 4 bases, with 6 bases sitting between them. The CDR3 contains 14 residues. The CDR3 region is CASSPPGLNEKLFF. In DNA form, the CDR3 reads TGTGCCAGCTCACCACCGGGGCTTAATGAAAAACTGTTTTTT.

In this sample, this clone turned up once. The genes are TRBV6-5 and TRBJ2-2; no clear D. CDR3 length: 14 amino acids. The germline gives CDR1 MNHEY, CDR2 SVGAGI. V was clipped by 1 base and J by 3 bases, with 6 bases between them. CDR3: CASSYFADTGELFF. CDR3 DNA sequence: TGTGCCAGCAGTTACTTTGCGGACACCGGGGAGCTGTTTTTT.

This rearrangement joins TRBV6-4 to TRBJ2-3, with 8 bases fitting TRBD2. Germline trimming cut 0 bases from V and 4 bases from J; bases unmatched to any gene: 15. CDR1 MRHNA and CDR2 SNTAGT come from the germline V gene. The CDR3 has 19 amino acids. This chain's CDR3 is CASSDSPGGTSGGPDTQYF. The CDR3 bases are TGTGCCAGCAGTGACTCGCCGGGGGGTACTAGCGGAGGGCCAGATACGCAGTATTTT.

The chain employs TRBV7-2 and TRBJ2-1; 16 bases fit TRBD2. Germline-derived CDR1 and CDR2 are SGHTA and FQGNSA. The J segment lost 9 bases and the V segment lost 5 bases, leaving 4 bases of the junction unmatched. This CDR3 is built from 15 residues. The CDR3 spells CASSGTSGRAAEQFF. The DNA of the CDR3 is TGTGCCAGCAGCGGGACTAGCGGGAGGGCGGCTGAGCAGTTCTTC.

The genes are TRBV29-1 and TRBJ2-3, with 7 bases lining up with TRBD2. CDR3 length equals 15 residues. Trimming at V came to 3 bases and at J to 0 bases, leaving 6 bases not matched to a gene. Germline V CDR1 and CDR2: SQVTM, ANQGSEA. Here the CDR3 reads CSVDWLADSTDTQYF. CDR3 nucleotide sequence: TGCAGCGTTGACTGGCTAGCGGACAGCACAGATACGCAGTATTTT.

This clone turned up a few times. The CDR3 loop reads CAWTSTVGAPNSPLHF. The CDR3 DNA reads TGTGCCTGGACTTCGACGGTTGGGGCCCCTAATTCACCCCTCCACTTT. V usage is TRBV30 and J usage is TRBJ1-6; D possibly corresponds to TRBD1 (5 bases). Germline V lookup: CDR1 GTSNPN, CDR2 SVGIG (reference sequence). The V and J ends lost 4 bases and 6 bases respectively, with 19 bases between them. The CDR3 has 16 amino acids.

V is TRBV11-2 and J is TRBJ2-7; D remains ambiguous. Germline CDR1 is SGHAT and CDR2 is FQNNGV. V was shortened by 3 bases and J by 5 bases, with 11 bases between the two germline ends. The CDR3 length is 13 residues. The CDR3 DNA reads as TGTGCCAGCAGCTTGGGCTTGAGCCACGAGCAGTACTTC. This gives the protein CASSLGLSHEQYF.

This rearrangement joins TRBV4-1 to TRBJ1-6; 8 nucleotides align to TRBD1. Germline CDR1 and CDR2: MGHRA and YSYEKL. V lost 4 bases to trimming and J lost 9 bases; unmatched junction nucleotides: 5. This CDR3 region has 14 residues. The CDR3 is CASSPDRAFSPLHF. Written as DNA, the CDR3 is TGCGCCAGCAGCCCGGACAGGGCTTTTTCACCCCTCCACTTT.

CDR3 bases: TGTGCCAGCAGCAAACTTCTCGGGGAGCTGTTTTTT. This gives the protein CASSKLLGELFF. This chain uses TRBV21-1 with TRBJ2-2; TRBD2, the D gene given by the table, was not confirmed from the DNA. TRBV21-1 is marked as a pseudogene. The CDR3 spans 12 residues.